A single sample is the source of the 24 T cell receptor beta chains below, sequenced in a study of T cell responses to AZD1222 COVID-19 vaccine. TCRdb's copy holds only in-frame clones and misses some; the assay was immunoSEQ multiplex PCR. Among roughly 150,000 clones listed, around 88% were seen once. The specimen was peripheral blood, collected on day 0 of AZD1222 vaccination. The receptor source for this set is an adult in good health.

This chain joins TRBV5-4 and TRBJ2-2; unclear D gene. The germline V gene encodes CDR1 SGHNT and CDR2 YYREEE (reference sequence). There are 15 residues in the CDR3. Trimming pared 0 bases from V and 6 bases from J, leaving 12 bases between. The CDR3 sequence is CASSLEGVLAGELFF. CDR3 nucleotide sequence: TGTGCCAGCAGCTTGGAGGGTGTTTTGGCCGGGGAGCTGTTTTTT.

The gene calls are TRBV6-5 and TRBJ1-1, with D perhaps matching TRBD1 (5 bases). The length of the CDR3 is 14 residues. Trimming shortened V by 6 bases and J by 6 bases, and 17 bases separated the two germline ends. Per the germline V gene, CDR1 is MNHEY and CDR2 is SVGAGI. The CDR3 nucleotides are TGTGCCAGCAGCCGAAAGTGGGGGTCCGCTGAAGCTTTCTTT. It codes for CASSRKWGSAEAFF.

The chain couples TRBV11-2 to TRBJ2-2, with D hard to call. The CDR3 is made up of 15 amino acids. V shed 1 base and J shed 4 bases, with 10 bases lying between them. Germline CDR1 SGHAT, CDR2 FQNNGV. CDR3 protein: CASSLVTLGTGELFF. CDR3 DNA: TGTGCCAGCAGCTTAGTGACCCTGGGCACCGGGGAGCTGTTTTTT.

The CDR3, as DNA: TGTGCCAGCAGACTCCTAAGCCGGGACAGGGTTTCACCCCTCCACTTT. Translated: CASRLLSRDRVSPLHF. This sequence joins TRBV27 and TRBJ1-6; 9 bases are shared with TRBD1. The germline V gene encodes CDR1 MNHEY and CDR2 SMNVEV (reference sequence). V lost 6 bases and J lost 9; bases outside the gene matches: 12. The length of the CDR3 is 16 residues.

This clone was detected once. The V gene is TRBV27, the J gene TRBJ2-1; a weak D match, TRBD1 (6 bases). The V gene lost 5 bases and the J gene lost 6 bases, with 14 bases spanning the gap. The CDR3 contains 14 residues. CDR1 is MNHEY, CDR2 SMNVEV, per germline (reference sequence). Written as DNA, the CDR3 is TGTGCCAGCAGTGAGTCAGGGGTTGTCAATGAGCAGTTCTTC. This sequence encodes CASSESGVVNEQFF.

This chain connects TRBV18 to TRBJ1-6; the D is unclear. CDR1 is KGHSH, CDR2 LQKENI, per germline. This CDR3 region has 15 residues. V lost 3 bases and J lost 7, with 13 bases in between. CDR3 region: CASSPLPAPNSPLHF. The CDR3 DNA sequence: TGTGCCAGCTCACCCCTACCCGCTCCCAATTCACCCCTCCACTTT.

The CDR3, as DNA: TGTGCCAGCAGCTTTGACGGGGGGCCCTCCTATGGCTACACCTTC. Translation gives CASSFDGGPSYGYTF. The chain links TRBV7-9 to TRBJ1-2; tentatively, D is TRBD1 (6 bases). V was trimmed by 3 bases and J by 4 bases, leaving 15 bases between them. The germline CDR1 and CDR2 sequences are SEHNR and FQNEAQ (reference sequence). The CDR3 sequence is 15 residues long.

The sample holds one count of this clone. V is TRBV5-1 and J is TRBJ1-1, with D possibly matching TRBD1 (5 bases). CDR1 and CDR2 from the germline V gene are SGHRS and YFSETQ. The V and J ends lost 4 bases and 4 bases respectively, with 17 bases between them. The CDR3 contains 15 residues. CDR3 nucleotides: TGCGCCAGCAGCCCCCAGACAGCAAGAGGCACTGAAGCTTTCTTT. Its protein product is CASSPQTARGTEAFF.

The chain uses TRBV10-3 and TRBJ2-2; TRBD2 agrees at 9 bases. CDR3 length: 14 residues. Germline CDR1 is ENHRY and CDR2 is SYGVKD. Trimming at V came to 4 bases and at J to 10 bases, leaving 7 bases not matched to a gene. CDR3 region: CAISAALGLAELFF. The CDR3 region has the DNA TGTGCCATCAGTGCTGCCCTGGGACTAGCGGAGCTGTTTTTT.

This sequence joins TRBV3-1 (or the pseudogene TRBV3-2) and TRBJ1-5; no clear D gene. Trimming left V 1 base short and J 7 bases short, with 5 bases between. Per the germline V gene, CDR1 is LGHDT and CDR2 is YNNKEL (reference sequence). This CDR3 spans 12 amino acids. CDR3 amino acids: CASSQGGQPQHF. CDR3 DNA: TGTGCCAGCAGCCAAGGAGGCCAGCCCCAGCATTTT.

This chain joins TRBV30 and TRBJ1-2; D is uncertain. The CDR3 extends over 11 amino acids. The germline CDR1 and CDR2 sequences are GTSNPN and SVGIG (reference sequence). Trimming stripped 1 base from V and 8 bases from J, with 8 bases between. CDR3 nucleotide sequence: TGTGCCTGGAGTGGGACTAGGGGCTACACCTTC. The encoded protein is CAWSGTRGYTF.

The J gene is TRBJ1-1, the V gene TRBV27, with D perhaps TRBD1 (6 bases). CDR3 size: 16 residues. V was pared by 5 bases and J by 1 base, with 17 bases between. The germline gives CDR1 MNHEY, CDR2 SMNVEV (reference sequence). CDR3 amino acids: CASSKEGVGWNTEAFF. In DNA form, the CDR3 reads TGTGCCAGCAGTAAAGAGGGGGTGGGATGGAACACTGAAGCTTTCTTT.

The J gene is TRBJ1-2, the V gene TRBV7-8; D is ambiguous. Germline CDR1 and CDR2: SGHVS and FQNEAQ. The CDR3 loop spans 16 amino acids. V shed 7 bases and J shed 7 bases, with 25 bases lying between them. The DNA of the CDR3 is TGTGCCAGCACCCTCCCGCGGCCAGCCCTTAATATTGGCTACACCTTC. Translated: CASTLPRPALNIGYTF. The full variable domain, in which reference TRBV7-8 and TRBJ1-2 provide the parts outside the CDR3, is GAGVSQSPRYKVAKRGQDVALRCDPISGHVSLFWYQQALGQGPEFLTYFQNEAQLDKSGLPSDRFFAERPEGSVSTLKIQRTQQEDSAVYLCASTLPRPALNIGYTFGSGTRLTVV.

This clone appeared a few times. V usage is TRBV6-5 and J usage is TRBJ2-1, with 11 bases that match TRBD2. The CDR3 loop spans 15 amino acids. Germline CDR1 is MNHEY and CDR2 is SVGAGI. With V trimmed by 6 bases and J by 4 bases, 5 bases remained unmatched. In DNA, the CDR3 is TGTGCCAGCAGCCCCGGGACTAGCGGTTACAATGAGCAGTTCTTC. Translated: CASSPGTSGYNEQFF.

The rearrangement links TRBV19 to TRBJ2-2; 7 nucleotides match TRBD1. The CDR3 is 17 residues long. CDR1 LNHDA and CDR2 SQIVND come from the germline V gene (reference sequence). Trimming cost V 5 bases and J 2 bases; bases outside gene matches: 11. The CDR3 DNA reads as TGTGCCAGTAGTCTGATGTGGACAGGAGCTAACACCGGGGAGCTGTTTTTT. This translates into CASSLMWTGANTGELFF.

V gene TRBV7-2 combines with J gene TRBJ2-7, with D maybe TRBD1 (5 bases). The V end was cut by 4 bases, the J end by 0 bases, with 10 bases between. CDR3 length: 14 residues. CDR1 and CDR2 (germline): SGHTA, FQGNSA. CDR3 in amino acids: CASSWYRSSYEQYF. In DNA form, the CDR3 reads TGTGCCAGCAGCTGGTACAGGAGCTCCTACGAGCAGTACTTC.

The chain is built from TRBV6-4 and TRBJ2-2; weak D call: TRBD2 (6 bases). The CDR3 has 13 residues. Per the germline V gene, CDR1 is MRHNA and CDR2 is SNTAGT. V was cut by 6 bases and J by 5 bases, with 10 bases left in between. The CDR3 loop is CASRRESTGELFF. The CDR3 DNA follows: TGTGCCAGCAGACGGGAGTCTACCGGGGAGCTGTTTTTT.

The chain carries TRBV5-1 and TRBJ1-3; tentatively, D is TRBD1 (5 bases). V lost 4 bases to trimming and J lost 0 bases, with 14 bases between them. Germline V lookup: CDR1 SGHRS, CDR2 YFSETQ. The CDR3 has 16 amino acids. The CDR3 is CASSAGTLGSGNTIYF. The CDR3 nucleotides are TGCGCCAGCAGCGCCGGGACTCTGGGCTCTGGAAACACCATATATTTT.

The chain carries TRBV7-2 and TRBJ2-7; D possibly uses TRBD1 or TRBD2 (6 bases each). The CDR3 runs to 14 residues. The germline V and J ends were trimmed by 0 bases and 4 bases, with 10 bases remaining between them. Germline V gene data show CDR1 as SGHTA and CDR2 as FQGNSA. In DNA, the CDR3 is TGTGCCAGCAGCTTAGCGACGGGGGCTTACGAGCAGTACTTC. It is translated as CASSLATGAYEQYF.

The J gene is TRBJ1-2, the V gene TRBV5-1; the D is unclear. CDR3 length equals 13 residues. In germline, CDR1 is SGHRS, CDR2 YFSETQ. V lost 4 bases, J lost 0 bases, and 7 bases lay in between. CDR3 protein: CASSTGTNYGYTF. The CDR3 DNA reads as TGCGCCAGCAGCACGGGAACTAACTATGGCTACACCTTC.

The V gene is TRBV6-5, the J gene TRBJ1-1, with D uncertain. This CDR3 comprises 14 residues. V was clipped by 8 bases and J by 0 bases, with 13 bases between them. The germline CDR1 and CDR2 sequences are MNHEY and SVGAGI. The CDR3: CASSQTVMNTEAFF. Written as DNA, the CDR3 is TGTGCCAGCTCCCAAACAGTCATGAACACTGAAGCTTTCTTT.

The chain recombines TRBV5-1 with TRBJ2-6, with TRBD1 matching over 8 bases. The junction had 8 bases not matched to a gene; V was cut back by 4 bases and J by 2 bases. This CDR3 comprises 17 residues. CDR1 is SGHRS, CDR2 YFSETQ, per germline. The CDR3 region has the DNA TGCGCCAGCAGCCCAGGACAGGGACCCCCTGGGGCCAACGTCCTGACTTTC. This gives the protein CASSPGQGPPGANVLTF.

The count of this clone is one. DNA of the CDR3: TGTGCCAGCAGCCCCAGGGGGGGGGTGAACACTGAAGCTTTCTTT. As protein: CASSPRGGVNTEAFF. The chain is built from TRBV5-4 and TRBJ1-1, with 7 bases that match TRBD1. The CDR3 runs to 15 residues. With V trimmed by 4 bases and J by 0 bases, 6 bases remained unmatched. Germline assignment: CDR1 SGHNT and CDR2 YYREEE (reference sequence).

The chain employs TRBV5-5 and TRBJ1-2; 9 bases are a match to TRBD1. Per germline, CDR1 SGHKS and CDR2 YYEKEE (reference sequence). CDR3 length equals 14 residues. The V segment lost 6 bases and the J segment 8 bases; nucleotides outside the gene matches: 11. The CDR3, as DNA: TGTGCCAGCACAAGGCGGGGGACAGGGACCGGCTACACCTTC. Residues: CASTRRGTGTGYTF.